The present TCR beta chain was sequenced within a study of identifying expanded T cells in peripheral blood. CDR1 is KGHSH, CDR2 LQKENI, per germline. V was cut by 0 bases and J by 3 bases, with 12 bases left in between. CDR3 length: 15 amino acids. The assay was immunoSEQ multiplex PCR, and TCRdb's table has in-frame clones only and misses some. The table has tens of thousands of clones, roughly 84% seen once. Sequencing was performed on blood. The receptor comes from a person aged 18 to 70 in good health. The rearrangement joins TRBV18 to TRBJ2-7; TRBD1 or TRBD2 may be the D gene (7 bases each). CDR3 residues: CASSPPAGGDYEQYF. The CDR3, as DNA: TGTGCCAGCTCACCACCGGCAGGGGGGGACTACGAGCAGTACTTC.